The T cell receptor (beta chain) described here comes from a study of CD4 T cells in relation to SARS-CoV-2 and coronaviruses (TCRdb year 2021). Study-wide context: In the ViraFEST assay, PBMCs were grown with antigen for approximately 10 days, and TCR beta CDR3s were then sequenced to identify antigen-specific clonal expansions. Across all 12 patients in the full convalescent cohort, ages ranged from roughly 20 to 80 years, with a median of 38. Among the 12 convalescent patients, 8 males and 4 females were included, and two of the subjects were Hispanic. Patient-derived lymphoblastoid cell lines were used to map the HLA restriction of shared crossreactive spike epitopes. Memory CD4+ T cell crossreactivity between SARS-CoV-2 and common cold coronavirus spike proteins was assessed at the TCR clonotype level in the study. The Adaptive Biotechnologies TCR-sequencing kit was used to sequence samples from a few pre-COVID donors and the naive versus memory experiments, while other data came from Illumina-based sequencing. For other donors in the study, expansion assays were sequenced with a different, Illumina-based TCR-beta assay. Broad study findings and their caveats: Because no donor provided both pre-pandemic and post-infection samples, tracing the source of pre-existing responses was limited. Sequencing of naive versus memory cells indicated that the assay detects memory recall responses, not primary responses primed during culture. The study was limited by small numbers of patients and tested TCRs. Crossreactivity analysis was centred on spike protein, so crossreactivity against other viral proteins was not assessed. In roughly 65% of donors, memory CD4+ clonotypes turned up that crossrecognized SARS-CoV-2 and at least one common cold coronavirus spike. Compared with monoreactive clones, crossreactive clones had significantly weaker SARS-CoV-2-driven expansion, a result consistent with antigenic imprinting.

Notes on this clone: No cognate antigen has been identified for it. No qualities accompany the bases; no much larger clone lies one base away.

DNA from CEF-cultured naive and memory CD4+ T cells underwent immunoSEQ TCR-beta sequencing at survey level. On the study's bioinformatics: During preprocessing, nonproductive sequences were removed, as were CDR3s that did not start with C, did not end with F or W, or were shorter than 7 amino acids. Antigen-specific clonotypes were called with the MANAFEST web app on the basis of expansion relative to the reference and to other culture wells. A clone was considered positive if the clone showed significant expansion compared with the reference culture in 2 of 3 replicate wells at an FDR below 0.05. To be called positive, a clone also had to show significant expansion compared with every other tandem well and an odds ratio greater than 5. Cultured and uncultured naive and memory CD4+ repertoires were searched for CDR3s previously identified as spike- and CEF-reactive. CDR3 homology was measured as pairwise Levenshtein distance, computed with the stringdist R package after trimming three terminal residues from each end. This is the immuneACCESS table as TCRdb keeps it, with only in-frame sequences that have V and J called. A part of the clones is gone; compared with another copy, unresolved V genes explain less than half, and the rest is unexplained. D and trimming were read from the DNA, whereas the V and J calls and clone size are those reported in that table. The sample data list about 41,000 clones, and approximately 80% of these were observed just once. Of the sample, over 0.95% falls within the top ten clones.

From a lookup of the germline V gene, CDR1 and CDR2 are SGHRS and YFSETQ. The cysteine opens and the phenylalanine closes a CDR3 of 12 amino acids. CDR3 DNA only is kept here, 36 bases in frame from base 1. V is cut by 4 bases and J by 5 bases, and the space between the germline ends is 9 bases. To separate naive from memory CD4+ T cells, cryopreserved PBMCs first underwent CD4 enrichment and then EasySep naive CD4+ T cell enrichment. For 9 to 10 days, some 95,000 sorted naive or memory CD4+ T cells were cultured together with CEF peptides and T cell-depleted PBMCs at a 1:1 ratio. In general, triplicate replicate wells were used for every peptide culture condition. Ficoll-Paque PLUS gradient centrifugation was used to isolate PBMCs from either whole blood or leukapheresis product. The PBMCs went either fresh into the expansion assay or into cryopreservation at -140 degrees C. The QIAamp Micro DNA Kit was used to extract genomic DNA from the CD4+ T cells.

The chain employs TRBV5-1 and TRBJ2-5; the D gene lacks a confident call. This TCR came from an adult with COVID-19. Sequences were obtained from naive CD4+ T cells from PBMCs, cultured in vitro. The cell subset or site label for this specimen denotes: naive CD4+ T cells isolated by negative enrichment. The sequenced DNA: TGCGCCAGCAGCGACTCAAGGGAGACCCAGTACTTC. Its coded protein is CASSDSRETQYF.